Listed below are T cell receptor beta chains from one sample, sequenced in a study of T cell repertoires in cytomegalovirus infection. These receptors are not linked to any known antigen. TCRdb re-derived calls from the reads in MiXCR, one entry per CDR3 protein. The table shows fewer than 350,000 distinct CDR3 sequences, with approximately 32% occurring only once. Specimen: cultured PBMCs, collected from culture after CMV antigen stimulation. The receptor set was obtained from a human donor in good health (CMV status not recorded). Some clones in this sample may be carry-over from other donors' samples. Each CDR3 is given with its conserved first and last residue. Each record gives: D gene, V gene, clone size, J gene, CDR3 protein, CDR3 DNA. A D gene is named only where the DNA matches it firmly. The listing skips clone size in some rows; elsewhere it reads once, few, many or a size class.

TRBD2	TRBV7-8	few	TRBJ2-3	CASSGRGTRGADTQYF	TGTGCCAGCAGCGGACGAGGGACTAGAGGGGCAGATACGCAGTATTTT
-	TRBV28	few	TRBJ1-1	CASSTGQMNTEAFF	TGTGCCAGCAGTACCGGACAGATGAACACTGAAGCTTTCTTT
-	TRBV13	-	TRBJ1-2	CASSLRALDIRSYGYTF	TGTGCCAGCAGCTTAAGGGCTTTGGACATACGAAGCTATGGCTACACCTTC
-	TRBV5-1	few	TRBJ1-1	CASSLEGVRTEAFF	TGCGCCAGCAGCTTGGAGGGGGTGAGGACTGAAGCTTTCTTT
-	TRBV11-2	-	TRBJ1-1	CASSPQGLSFAMNTEAFF	TGTGCCAGCAGCCCTCAGGGACTGAGTTTCGCTATGAACACTGAAGCTTTCTTT
-	TRBV6-2/TRBV6-3	few	TRBJ2-1	CASSDSGYSSYNEQFF	TGTGCCAGCAGTGACTCAGGGTATAGCTCCTACAATGAGCAGTTCTTC
-	TRBV19	-	TRBJ1-2	CASSIMGKNYGYTF	TGTGCCAGTAGTATTATGGGCAAGAACTATGGCTACACCTTC
-	TRBV27	-	TRBJ2-5	CASGRWGETQYF	TGTGCCAGCGGGCGATGGGGCGAGACCCAGTACTTC
-	TRBV7-2	few	TRBJ1-4	CASSVRSTTNEKLFF	TGTGCCAGCAGCGTTCGCTCTACAACTAATGAAAAACTGTTTTTT
-	TRBV7-2	many	TRBJ1-2	CASSLLGADGYTF	TGTGCCAGCAGCCTGCTGGGGGCAGATGGCTACACCTTC
-	TRBV4-2	few	TRBJ2-3	CASSQGTLSSTDTQYF	TGTGCCAGCAGCCAAGGAACGCTTTCTAGCACAGATACGCAGTATTTT
-	TRBV7-9	few	TRBJ1-1	CASSPISGMNTEAFF	TGTGCCAGCAGCCCCATATCAGGGATGAACACTGAAGCTTTCTTT
TRBD2	TRBV6-1	many	TRBJ2-1	CASSLAGRDNEQFF	TGTGCCAGCAGTCTAGCGGGACGAGACAATGAGCAGTTCTTC
-	TRBV7-3	few	TRBJ1-1	CASTATVNTEAFF	TGTGCCAGCACTGCCACGGTGAACACTGAAGCTTTCTTT
-	TRBV7-6	few	TRBJ2-3	CASSSGSEQYF	TGTGCCAGCAGTTCGGGATCTGAGCAGTATTTT
TRBD1	TRBV5-7	once	TRBJ1-1	CASSKQGRNTEAFF	TGTGCCAGCAGCAAACAGGGGAGGAACACTGAAGCTTTCTTT
-	TRBV19	-	TRBJ2-1	CASRNYNEQFF	TGTGCCAGTCGTAACTACAATGAGCAGTTCTTC
TRBD2	TRBV12-3/TRBV12-4	few	TRBJ2-1	CASSSGPGLAGSEQFF	TGTGCCAGCAGCTCAGGTCCGGGACTAGCGGGATCTGAGCAGTTCTTC
TRBD1	TRBV27	-	TRBJ2-1	CATGTDNNEQFF	TGTGCCACCGGGACAGACAACAATGAGCAGTTCTTC
TRBD2	TRBV6-1	-	TRBJ2-7	CASYTGGEDYEQYF	TGTGCCAGCTATACCGGGGGGGAAGACTACGAGCAGTACTTC
TRBD1	TRBV4-2	-	TRBJ1-3	CASSSTGFDTIYF	TGTGCCAGCAGCTCGACAGGGTTTGACACCATATATTTT
-	TRBV5-1	few	TRBJ2-1	CASSPRPQDNEQFF	TGCGCCAGCAGCCCAAGACCCCAAGACAATGAGCAGTTCTTC
TRBD1	TRBV10-3	-	TRBJ1-2	CAISTDRVSGYTF	TGTGCCATCAGTACGGACAGGGTTAGCGGCTACACCTTC
-	TRBV4-2	-	TRBJ2-1	CASSQVSGQSSYNEQFF	TGTGCCAGCAGCCAAGTGAGCGGGCAAAGCTCCTACAATGAGCAGTTCTTC
TRBD1	TRBV24-1	few	TRBJ2-2	CATSDPTRDRFAGELFF	TGTGCCACCAGTGATCCAACCCGGGACAGGTTCGCCGGGGAGCTGTTTTTT
-	TRBV19	-	TRBJ1-5	CASSKEGASQPQHF	TGTGCCAGTAGTAAGGAAGGGGCTAGTCAGCCCCAGCATTTT
TRBD2	TRBV12-3/TRBV12-4	few	TRBJ2-3	CASSASGGGTDTQYF	TGTGCCAGCAGCGCCAGCGGGGGAGGCACAGATACGCAGTATTTT
-	TRBV6-1	few	TRBJ2-1	CASSNGGTSKFF	TGTGCCAGCAGTAACGGGGGGACATCGAAGTTCTTC
-	TRBV7-8	-	TRBJ1-2	CASSSIWGYTF	TGTGCCAGCAGCTCTATTTGGGGCTACACCTTC
-	TRBV5-4	-	TRBJ2-7	CASSFFLSPRQYEQYF	TGTGCCAGCAGCTTTTTCCTTTCACCAAGACAGTACGAGCAGTACTTC
-	TRBV11-1	few	TRBJ1-1	CASSTLGAGDTEAFF	TGTGCCAGCAGCACCTTAGGCGCAGGGGACACTGAAGCTTTCTTT
TRBD1	TRBV11-1	-	TRBJ1-1	CASSWSTGGVNTEAFF	TGTGCCAGCAGCTGGAGTACAGGGGGCGTGAACACTGAAGCTTTCTTT
-	TRBV6-1	-	TRBJ1-4	CASSQQGTNEKLFF	TGTGCCAGCAGTCAACAGGGTACTAATGAAAAACTGTTTTTT
-	TRBV19	-	TRBJ2-1	CASSSRGGGTSEQFF	TGTGCCAGTAGTAGCAGGGGAGGGGGTACAAGTGAGCAGTTCTTC
TRBD2	TRBV12-3/TRBV12-4	many	TRBJ2-1	CASSLPLSGRVNEQFF	TGTGCCAGCAGTTTACCCCTTAGCGGGAGGGTTAATGAGCAGTTCTTC
-	TRBV28	-	TRBJ2-2	CASTSYTRGELFF	TGTGCCAGCACCTCGTATACAAGAGGGGAGCTGTTTTTT
TRBD1	TRBV6-6	-	TRBJ2-1	CASSYQDRISEQFF	TGTGCCAGCAGTTACCAGGACAGGATAAGTGAGCAGTTCTTC
-	TRBV7-8	few	TRBJ2-3	CASSLGGTAYTDTQYF	TGTGCCAGCAGCTTAGGCGGGACGGCGTACACAGATACGCAGTATTTT
-	TRBV12-3/TRBV12-4	few	TRBJ1-1	CASKIQGLNTEAFF	TGTGCCAGCAAGATACAGGGTTTGAACACTGAAGCTTTCTTT
TRBD2	TRBV4-2	-	TRBJ2-1	CASSHITSGRVDEQFF	TGTGCCAGCAGCCATATAACTAGCGGGAGAGTGGATGAGCAGTTCTTC
-	TRBV19	few	TRBJ1-2	CASSIDRGVSYTF	TGTGCCAGTAGTATAGATCGTGGGGTGAGCTACACCTTC
-	TRBV7-2	-	TRBJ2-1	CASSLAVLVNEQFF	TGTGCCAGCAGCTTAGCCGTATTGGTCAATGAGCAGTTCTTC
-	TRBV20-1	many	TRBJ2-6	CSAPDPPGANVLTF	TGCAGTGCCCCAGATCCCCCTGGGGCCAACGTCCTGACTTTC
-	TRBV7-9	-	TRBJ2-3	CASSAQTDTQYF	TGTGCCAGCAGCGCTCAGACAGATACGCAGTATTTT
-	TRBV7-8	-	TRBJ1-5	CASPDGNQPQHF	TGTGCCAGCCCAGATGGGAATCAGCCCCAGCATTTT
-	TRBV11-2	few	TRBJ1-2	CASSPGPYPRAGYTF	TGTGCCAGCAGCCCTGGGCCCTATCCCCGCGCTGGCTACACCTTC
-	TRBV25-1	-	TRBJ1-4	CASSAYRRGALEKLFF	TGTGCCAGCAGTGCCTACCGGAGGGGCGCATTGGAAAAACTGTTTTTT
-	TRBV7-3	many	TRBJ2-1	CASSLPQGLDNEQFF	TGTGCCAGCAGCTTACCACAGGGATTAGACAATGAGCAGTTCTTC
TRBD2	TRBV7-8	-	TRBJ2-1	CASSLRPGGNQNEQFF	TGTGCCAGCAGCTTAAGACCGGGAGGTAACCAAAATGAGCAGTTCTTC
TRBD1	TRBV7-6	many	TRBJ2-2	CASSLGTGRTGELFF	TGTGCCAGCAGCTTAGGGACAGGTCGAACCGGGGAGCTGTTTTTT
TRBD1	TRBV28	-	TRBJ1-2	CASSPRTGGAGNYGYTF	TGTGCCAGCAGTCCTCGGACAGGGGGCGCAGGCAACTATGGCTACACCTTC
-	TRBV7-9	-	TRBJ1-2	CASSLATGRNYGYTF	TGTGCCAGCAGCTTAGCAACAGGGCGCAACTATGGCTACACCTTC